This record concerns one TCR beta chain sequence. This sample stems from a study of T cell responses to AZD1222 COVID-19 vaccine. Generated by immunoSEQ multiplex PCR, the TCRdb table keeps only in-frame clones and is missing some. This sample has tens of thousands of clones; 70% to 90% occur once, and the top ten carry 15% to 20%. The receptor comes from an adult in good health. Material: peripheral blood, obtained on day 0 of AZD1222 vaccination.

CDR3 amino acids: CASSIASQAFF. CDR3 coding DNA: TGTGCCAGTAGTATAGCATCACAGGCTTTCTTT. The chain combines TRBV19 with TRBJ1-1; D gene uncertain. The CDR3 sequence is 11 residues long. Trimming removed 1 base from V and 11 bases from J, with 8 bases in between. Germline CDR1 reads LNHDA; CDR2 reads SQIVND (reference sequence). Full variable domain (outside the CDR3, taken from reference TRBV19 and TRBJ1-1): DGGITQSPKYLFRKEGQNVTLSCEQNLNHDAMYWYRQDPGQGLRLIYYSQIVNDFQKGDIAEGYSVSREKKESFPLTVTSAQKNPTAFYLCASSIASQAFFGQGTRLTVV.